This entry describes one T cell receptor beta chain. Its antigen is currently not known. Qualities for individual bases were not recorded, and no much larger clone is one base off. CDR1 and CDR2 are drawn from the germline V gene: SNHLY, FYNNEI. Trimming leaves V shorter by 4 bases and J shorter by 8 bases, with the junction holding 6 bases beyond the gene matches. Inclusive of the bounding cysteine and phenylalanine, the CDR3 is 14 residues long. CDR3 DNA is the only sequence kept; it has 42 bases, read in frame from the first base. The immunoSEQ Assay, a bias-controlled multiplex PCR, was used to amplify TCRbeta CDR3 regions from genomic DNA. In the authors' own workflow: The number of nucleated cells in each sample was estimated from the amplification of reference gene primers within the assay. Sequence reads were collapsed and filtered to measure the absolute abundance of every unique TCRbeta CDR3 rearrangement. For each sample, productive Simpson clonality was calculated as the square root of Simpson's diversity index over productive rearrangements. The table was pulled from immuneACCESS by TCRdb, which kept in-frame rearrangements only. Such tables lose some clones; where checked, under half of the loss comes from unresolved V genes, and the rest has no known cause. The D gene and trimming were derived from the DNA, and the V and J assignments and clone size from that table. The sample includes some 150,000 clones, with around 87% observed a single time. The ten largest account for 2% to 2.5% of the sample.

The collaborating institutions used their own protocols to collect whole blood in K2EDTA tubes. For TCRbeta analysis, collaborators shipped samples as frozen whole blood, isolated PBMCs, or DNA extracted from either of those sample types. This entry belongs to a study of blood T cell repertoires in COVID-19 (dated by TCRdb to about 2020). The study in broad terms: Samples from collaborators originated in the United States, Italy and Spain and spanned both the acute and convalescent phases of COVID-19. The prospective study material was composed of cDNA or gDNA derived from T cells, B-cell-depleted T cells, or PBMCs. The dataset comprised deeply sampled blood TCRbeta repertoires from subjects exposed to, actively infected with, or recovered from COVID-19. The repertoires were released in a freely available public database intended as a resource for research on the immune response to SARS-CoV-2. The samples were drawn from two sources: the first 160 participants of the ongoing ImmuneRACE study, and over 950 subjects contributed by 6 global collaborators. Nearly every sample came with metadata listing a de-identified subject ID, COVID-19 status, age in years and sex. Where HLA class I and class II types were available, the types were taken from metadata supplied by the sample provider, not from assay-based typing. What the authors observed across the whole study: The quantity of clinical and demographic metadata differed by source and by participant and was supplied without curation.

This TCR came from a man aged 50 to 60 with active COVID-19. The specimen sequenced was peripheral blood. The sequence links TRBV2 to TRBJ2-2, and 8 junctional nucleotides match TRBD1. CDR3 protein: CASSATGGTGELFF. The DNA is TGTGCCAGCAGTGCCACAGGGGGAACGGGGGAGCTGTTTTTT.